This T cell receptor beta chain appears in the sequencing data of a study of cytomegalovirus exposure and HLA in healthy donors. Germline loops: CDR1 MNHNS, CDR2 SASEGT. Trimming cost V 10 bases and J 2 bases, with 17 bases left between them. The CDR3 spans 14 residues. As regards this clone: Its antigen is unidentified.

Primers: 60 Vbeta forward and 13 Jbeta reverse. Repertoires were generated with immunoSEQ multiplex PCR, while TCRdb's copy carries only in-frame clones and drops some. The data show about 43,000 clones, around 62% seen once. General observations from the study: It was in a later analysis that TCR association rates were seen to vary by HLA locus, highest for DRB1 and lowest for HLA-C. Presence/absence analyses assumed roughly uniform sequencing depth across donors.

This clonotype originated in a human donor in good health. The chain has TRBV6-1 and TRBJ1-2; D call uncertain. Sample: PBMCs. The chain's CDR3 is CAIRSRGVNYGYTF. In DNA form, the CDR3 reads TGTGCCATCCGCTCTCGGGGAGTGAACTATGGCTACACCTTC.